The 19 T cell receptor beta chains reported below all come from one sample, sequenced in a study of OX40 agonist ivuxolimab in advanced cancers. Using immunoSEQ multiplex PCR, the repertoire was profiled, and TCRdb retains in-frame clones only, with some absent. The top ten clones hold 30% to 45% of a sample with about 7,700 clones, 79% of them seen once. This specimen was CD4+ or CD8+ T cells sorted from blood, taken in a trial of the OX40 agonist ivuxolimab. The receptors come from an adult with an advanced solid tumor such as melanoma, head and neck, liver or kidney cancer.

The CDR3 is CASSTDLLGETQYF. The CDR3 DNA is TGTGCCAGCAGTACCGACCTCTTGGGGGAGACCCAGTACTTC. The chain combines TRBV27 with TRBJ2-5, with unresolved D. The CDR3 sequence is 14 residues long. In germline, CDR1 is MNHEY, CDR2 SMNVEV (reference sequence). Trimming took off 5 bases at V and 5 bases at J, with 15 bases between the two ends.

V is TRBV7-6 and J is TRBJ1-5; 8 nucleotides match TRBD1. CDR3 length: 15 residues. The junction had 0 bases not matched to a gene; V was cut back by 1 base and J by 1 base. Germline V gives CDR1 SGHVS, CDR2 FNYEAQ. The CDR3 is CASSLGQGSNQPQHF. As DNA, the CDR3 is TGTGCCAGCAGCTTAGGACAGGGGAGCAATCAGCCCCAGCATTTT.

The chain joins TRBV7-2 to TRBJ2-3; D gene unclear. The CDR3 spans 12 residues. V was trimmed by 1 base and J by 4 bases, leaving 3 bases between them. The germline CDR1 and CDR2 sequences are SGHTA and FQGNSA. Here the CDR3 reads CASSLVPDTQYF. The CDR3 coding sequence is TGTGCCAGCAGCTTAGTCCCAGATACGCAGTATTTT.

The CDR3 protein is CASSLLAGGPYEQYF. Written as DNA, the CDR3 is TGTGCCAGCAGTCTCTTAGCGGGAGGGCCGTACGAGCAGTACTTC. The chain combines TRBV27 with TRBJ2-7; 11 nucleotides match TRBD2. The germline V gene encodes CDR1 MNHEY and CDR2 SMNVEV (reference sequence). The V gene end was trimmed by 5 bases and the J gene end by 4 bases; junction bases not matched to a gene: 7. CDR3 length: 15 residues.

This clone was seen more than once but under ten times. The chain uses TRBV2 and TRBJ1-4; D unresolved. Per the germline V gene, CDR1 is SNHLY and CDR2 is FYNNEI. The length of the CDR3 is 14 residues. The germline V and J ends were trimmed by 3 bases and 3 bases, with 8 bases remaining between them. CDR3 sequence: CASSDMEANEKLFF. The CDR3 DNA reads as TGTGCCAGCAGTGATATGGAAGCTAATGAAAAACTGTTTTTT.

The chain couples TRBV29-1 to TRBJ1-1, with unresolved D. Germline assignment: CDR1 SQVTM and CDR2 ANQGSEA. CDR3 length: 13 residues. The V gene lost 6 bases and the J gene lost 3 bases, with 14 bases spanning the gap. CDR3 DNA sequence: TGCAGCGTCCCTGTGGGCGGGGACACTGAAGCTTTCTTT. Protein product: CSVPVGGDTEAFF.

The J gene is TRBJ2-7, the V gene TRBV9; TRBD2 matches at 12 bases. In germline, CDR1 is SGDLS, CDR2 YYNGEE. The CDR3 is made up of 15 amino acids. J was trimmed by 4 bases and V by 3 bases; bases with no gene match: 5. The CDR3 region has the DNA TGTGCCAGCAGCGCTGCCGGGACTAGCGGGTACGAGCAGTACTTC. Its translation: CASSAAGTSGYEQYF.

V usage is TRBV4-3 and J usage is TRBJ1-2, with D tentatively TRBD1 (5 bases). This CDR3 region has 15 residues. V gave up 0 bases and J gave up 4 bases, with 12 bases separating them. CDR1 and CDR2 from the germline V gene are LGHNA and YSLEER. This CDR3 reads CASSQDPGGGYGYTF. In DNA, the CDR3 is TGCGCCAGCAGCCAAGATCCGGGGGGGGGCTATGGCTACACCTTC.

This clone was seen more than once but under ten times. The rearrangement uses TRBV4-1 and TRBJ1-4, with D hard to call. V lost 0 bases and J lost 1, with 6 bases in between. This CDR3 spans 15 amino acids. The V gene's germline CDR1 is MGHRA and CDR2 YSYEKL. The CDR3 spells CASSQEERTNEKLFF. The DNA for the CDR3 is TGCGCCAGCAGCCAAGAGGAGCGAACTAATGAAAAACTGTTTTTT.

V gene TRBV7-6 combines with J gene TRBJ2-2; D possibly corresponds to TRBD1 (7 bases). V shed 5 bases and J shed 6 bases, with 16 bases lying between them. Germline loops: CDR1 SGHVS, CDR2 FNYEAQ. The CDR3 contains 15 residues. This CDR3 reads CASSPTTGEAGELFF. DNA for the CDR3: TGTGCCAGCAGCCCTACCACAGGGGAGGCCGGGGAGCTGTTTTTT.

V gene TRBV5-1 combines with J gene TRBJ1-5; D is ambiguous. CDR3 length equals 13 residues. CDR1 SGHRS and CDR2 YFSETQ come from the germline V gene. V was clipped by 0 bases and J by 6 bases, with 7 bases between them. The CDR3 bases are TGCGCCAGCAGCTTGGTGGTCTCTCAGCCCCAGCATTTT. Residues: CASSLVVSQPQHF.

The J gene is TRBJ2-7, the V gene TRBV7-9, with 7 bases lining up with TRBD2. CDR3 length: 15 residues. CDR1 and CDR2 (germline): SEHNR, FQNEAQ (reference sequence). Trimming at V came to 1 base and at J to 5 bases, leaving 8 bases not matched to a gene. The CDR3 DNA sequence: TGTGCCAGCAGCTTAGGCGGGGGAGGGATCGACGAGCAGTACTTC. Translating gives CASSLGGGGIDEQYF.

The J gene is TRBJ2-1, the V gene TRBV9; 10 positions match TRBD1. The V and J ends lost 7 bases and 8 bases, in that order; junction bases with no gene match: 9. Germline V gene lookup returns CDR1 SGDLS and CDR2 YYNGEE. This CDR3 region has 14 residues. Here the CDR3 reads CASGGTGVTDEQFF. Here the CDR3 DNA reads TGTGCCAGCGGAGGGACAGGGGTTACCGATGAGCAGTTCTTC.

The chain recombines TRBV4-1 with TRBJ2-7, with D unresolved. This CDR3 spans 12 amino acids. Germline V gene lookup returns CDR1 MGHRA and CDR2 YSYEKL. The V end lost 0 bases, the J end lost 5 bases, and 5 bases lay between the germline ends. The CDR3 protein is CASSQDRNEQYF. The DNA for the CDR3 is TGCGCCAGCAGCCAAGACAGGAACGAGCAGTACTTC.

The chain has TRBV6-6 and TRBJ1-1; D may be TRBD1 (5 bases). The CDR3 contains 14 residues. Trimming took off 0 bases at V and 0 bases at J, with 5 bases between the two ends. CDR1 is MNHNY, CDR2 SVGAGI, per germline (reference sequence). CDR3 nucleotides: TGTGCCAGCAGTTACTCGGGACTGAACACTGAAGCTTTCTTT. Translated, it gives CASSYSGLNTEAFF.

The rearrangement links TRBV28 to TRBJ2-3, with 7 nucleotides matching TRBD1. The CDR3 contains 15 residues. The V gene's germline CDR1 is MDHEN and CDR2 SYDVKM. The junction had 5 bases not matched to a gene; V was cut back by 5 bases and J by 0 bases. CDR3 sequence: CASSDPGQSTDTQYF. The CDR3 DNA reads as TGTGCCAGCAGTGATCCGGGACAGAGCACAGATACGCAGTATTTT.

This clone appeared once. V gene TRBV10-3 combines with J gene TRBJ1-2; possible D gene TRBD1, 5 bases. This CDR3 has 14 amino acids. V gave up 5 bases and J gave up 8 bases, with 18 bases separating them. Germline V gene sequence: CDR1 ENHRY, CDR2 SYGVKD. The CDR3 loop reads CAISPGTTLGGYTF. The CDR3 nucleotides are TGTGCCATCAGTCCCGGGACGACTCTTGGGGGCTACACCTTC.

The chain joins TRBV5-4 to TRBJ2-3; D uncertain. CDR3 length: 12 amino acids. The V and J ends lost 5 bases and 3 bases respectively, with 7 bases between them. In germline, CDR1 is SGHNT, CDR2 YYREEE (reference sequence). DNA of the CDR3: TGTGCCAGCAGGGAAGGAACAGATACGCAGTATTTT. This gives the protein CASREGTDTQYF.

V is TRBV7-9 and J is TRBJ1-4; D might be TRBD1 (5 bases). CDR1 SEHNR and CDR2 FQNEAQ come from the germline V gene (reference sequence). The length of the CDR3 is 12 residues. V was clipped by 9 bases and J by 4 bases, with 9 bases between them. CDR3: CASDSFNEKLFF. In DNA, the CDR3 is TGTGCCAGTGACAGTTTTAATGAAAAACTGTTTTTT.